The 29 T cell receptor beta chains below all came from one sample that was sequenced in a study of a mutant IDH1 vaccine in newly diagnosed glioma (dated by TCRdb to the early 2020s). Read against the paper, the sample's time point label means: baseline, week 1 (first vaccination visit). Taken with the paper, the label for treatment or condition translates to: pre-vaccination baseline after standard-of-care therapy. Libraries came from the immunoSEQ multiplex PCR assay. What TCRdb holds here is the immuneACCESS table cut down to in-frame rearrangements. Part of the clones is not present; checked against another copy, under half of the missing clones reflect an unresolved V gene, and the others are unexplained. This sample comprises 90,000 to 100,000 clones, approximately 90% of them detected only once. The top ten clones comprise around 0.6% of the sample. The sequencing here drew on PBMCs, taken from a glioma patient treated with radiotherapy, temozolomide or both. The receptors originated from a woman aged 45-65 years with glioma.

The chain joins TRBV7-3 to TRBJ2-6; 12 positions match TRBD1. V trimming: 5 bases; J trimming: 9 bases; junction bases outside the gene matches: 26. The CDR3 consists of 22 residues. CDR1 is SGHTA and CDR2 is FQGTGA in the germline V gene. CDR3 sequence: CASSALRWDRGQRVPRDNVLTF. The CDR3 nucleotides are TGTGCCAGCAGCGCCCTCAGGTGGGACAGGGGGCAGCGGGTCCCCCGAGACAACGTCCTGACTTTC. Complete variable domain (other parts from reference TRBV7-3 and TRBJ2-6): GAGVSQTPSNKVTEKGKYVELRCDPISGHTALYWYRQSLGQGPEFLIYFQGTGAADDSGLPNDRFFAVRPEGSVSTLKIQRTERGDSAVYLCASSALRWDRGQRVPRDNVLTFGAGSRLTVL.

The rearrangement links TRBV7-9 to TRBJ1-1, with D uncertain. From germline, CDR1 is SEHNR and CDR2 FQNEAQ (reference sequence). The CDR3 runs to 11 residues. V lost 1 base and J 3 bases, leaving 0 bases between the germline ends. The CDR3 sequence is CASSLDTEAFF. CDR3 in DNA: TGTGCCAGCAGCTTAGACACTGAAGCTTTCTTT.

The chain recombines TRBV10-2 with TRBJ2-1; weak D call: TRBD1 (5 bases). With 2 bases removed from V and 10 bases from J, the gap between germline ends came to 21 bases. The CDR3 contains 16 residues. Germline-derived CDR1 and CDR2 are WSHSY and SAAADI. CDR3 nucleotides: TGCGCCAGCAGTGAGCCAGACGGACAAGGGTACATCGAGCAGTTCTTC. This translates into CASSEPDGQGYIEQFF.

The chain employs TRBV11-2 and TRBJ1-5, with TRBD1 matching 8 bases. The CDR3 extends over 14 amino acids. J lost 6 bases, V lost 5 bases, and 6 bases had no gene match. The V gene's germline CDR1 is SGHAT and CDR2 FQNNGV. The CDR3 nucleotides are TGTGCCAGCAGCCAGGACAGGGTGTCTCAGCCCCAGCATTTT. It codes for CASSQDRVSQPQHF.

The chain links TRBV28 to TRBJ1-5; 7 nucleotides line up with TRBD1. The CDR3 loop spans 15 amino acids. Germline loops: CDR1 MDHEN, CDR2 SYDVKM. V lost 6 bases, J lost 2 bases, and 7 bases stayed unmatched. The CDR3 nucleotides read TGTGCCAGCAGACCAGACAGGGACGGCAATCAGCCCCAGCATTTT. Residues: CASRPDRDGNQPQHF.

The chain combines TRBV7-3 with TRBJ2-3; D unresolved. Trimming cost V 5 bases and J 0 bases, with 6 bases left between them. Germline V gene data show CDR1 as SGHTA and CDR2 as FQGTGA. The CDR3 covers 13 residues. CDR3 amino acids: CASSPSSTDTQYF. CDR3 nucleotide sequence: TGTGCCAGCAGCCCTTCTAGCACAGATACGCAGTATTTT.

The chain joins TRBV30 to TRBJ2-1, with 10 positions matching TRBD2. The CDR3 covers 20 residues. CDR1 and CDR2 from the germline V gene are GTSNPN and SVGIG (reference sequence). With 5 bases clipped from V and 1 base from J, the junction kept 20 bases outside the gene matches. In nucleotides, the CDR3 is TGTGCCTGGCAGGGACTCGTCGGACTAGCGGAGTTGGGGTCCTACAATGAGCAGTTCTTC. Its translation is CAWQGLVGLAELGSYNEQFF.

V and J are TRBV9 and TRBJ2-5, with D tentatively TRBD1 (6 bases). In germline, CDR1 is SGDLS, CDR2 YYNGEE. CDR3 length: 13 residues. V was trimmed by 4 bases and J by 5 bases, leaving 12 bases between them. The CDR3 reads CASSRGGVETQYF. In DNA, the CDR3 is TGTGCCAGCAGCAGAGGGGGAGTGGAGACCCAGTACTTC.

The CDR3 DNA reads TGTGCCAGCAGTTTAACCTCAGTTAACACTGAAGCTTTCTTT. Amino acids: CASSLTSVNTEAFF. This chain joins TRBV28 and TRBJ1-1; no reliable D call. V lost 2 bases, J lost 2 bases, and 9 bases lay in between. The CDR3 covers 14 residues. Germline V gene lookup returns CDR1 MDHEN and CDR2 SYDVKM. Filled out from reference TRBV28 and TRBJ1-1, the complete variable domain reads DVKVTQSSRYLVKRTGEKVFLECVQDMDHENMFWYRQDPGLGLRLIYFSYDVKMKEKGDIPEGYSVSREKKERFSLILESASTNQTSMYLCASSLTSVNTEAFFGQGTRLTVV.

This clone appeared once. CDR3 sequence: CASLLAEGNEQFF. CDR3 nucleotide sequence: TGTGCCAGTCTGCTAGCGGAAGGGAATGAGCAGTTCTTC. The rearrangement links TRBV6-6 to TRBJ2-1, with 7 bases that match TRBD2. Germline trimming cut 9 bases from V and 7 bases from J; bases unmatched to any gene: 9. This CDR3 spans 13 amino acids. Looked up from germline, CDR1 is MNHNY and CDR2 is SVGAGI (reference sequence).

This clone was found once. The chain carries TRBV28 and TRBJ1-5; D remains unclear. The CDR3 length is 12 residues. Trimming took off 8 bases at V and 3 bases at J, with 8 bases between the two ends. Germline loops: CDR1 MDHEN, CDR2 SYDVKM. CDR3 bases: TGTGCCAGCCTGGCTCCCAATCAGCCCCAGCATTTT. This translates into CASLAPNQPQHF. Filled out from reference TRBV28 and TRBJ1-5, the complete variable domain reads DVKVTQSSRYLVKRTGEKVFLECVQDMDHENMFWYRQDPGLGLRLIYFSYDVKMKEKGDIPEGYSVSREKKERFSLILESASTNQTSMYLCASLAPNQPQHFGDGTRLSIL.

The chain carries TRBV7-9 and TRBJ2-1; 9 positions agree with TRBD1. V shed 5 bases and J 9 bases; nucleotides not matched to a gene: 5. From germline, CDR1 is SEHNR and CDR2 FQNEAQ (reference sequence). The CDR3 is 13 amino acids. Written as DNA, the CDR3 is TGTGCCAGCAGCCTAGGGACAGGGATTGAGCAGTTCTTC. This sequence encodes CASSLGTGIEQFF.

The V and J genes are TRBV7-9 and TRBJ2-7; D possibly corresponds to TRBD2 (6 bases). The CDR3 runs 14 residues. The germline V gene encodes CDR1 SEHNR and CDR2 FQNEAQ (reference sequence). V lost 1 base and J lost 5, with 12 bases in between. CDR3 sequence reads: CASSLELATHEQYF. CDR3 bases: TGTGCCAGCAGCTTAGAACTAGCAACACACGAGCAGTACTTC.

The chain has TRBV6-1 and TRBJ2-1; D is possibly TRBD1 (5 bases). The ends were cut back, 7 bases at V and 0 bases at J, with 13 bases in the middle. Germline lookup yields CDR1 MNHNS and CDR2 SASEGT. The CDR3 runs 15 residues. This chain's CDR3 is CASITQATSYNEQFF. In nucleotides, the CDR3 is TGTGCCAGCATCACACAGGCGACCTCCTACAATGAGCAGTTCTTC.

V is TRBV4-2 and J is TRBJ2-7; 7 bases are a match to TRBD2. There are 15 residues in the CDR3. Germline-derived CDR1 and CDR2 are LGHNA and YNFKEQ. Trimming cost V 0 bases and J 3 bases; bases outside gene matches: 5. The CDR3 nucleotides are TGTGCCAGCAGCCAAGAGGGAGGGAGCAGCTACGAGCAGTACTTC. It specifies CASSQEGGSSYEQYF.

This clone showed up just once. This chain connects TRBV28 to TRBJ1-4, with a weak D call TRBD1 (5 bases). Trimming stripped 5 bases from V and 5 bases from J, with 9 bases between. Germline values: CDR1 MDHEN, CDR2 SYDVKM. The CDR3 is 13 amino acids. CDR3 region: CASSGGANEKLFF. The CDR3 DNA reads as TGTGCCAGCAGTGGCGGGGCGAATGAAAAACTGTTTTTT.

This rearrangement joins TRBV13 to TRBJ2-5, with D perhaps assigned TRBD1 or TRBD2 (5 bases each). The last part of the DNA fits TRBJ2-7 better; the J call may be wrong. Germline CDR1 reads PRHDT; CDR2 reads FYEKMQ (reference sequence). This CDR3 is 17 amino acids long. CDR3 coding DNA: TGTGCCAGCAGCTTAGGAGGGGTCCTACGGGGCTCCTACGAGCAGTACTTC. Amino acid sequence: CASSLGGVLRGSYEQYF.

This chain uses TRBV4-2 with TRBJ1-4; TRBD1 might be the D (5 bases). V lost 3 bases and J lost 2, with 7 bases in between. The CDR3 totals 14 residues. Germline CDR1 is LGHNA and CDR2 is YNFKEQ. CDR3 sequence (DNA): TGTGCCAGCAGCCAGAGGGGTACTAATGAAAAACTGTTTTTT. Translation gives CASSQRGTNEKLFF.

The chain joins TRBV2 to TRBJ1-6; tentatively, D is TRBD1 (5 bases). CDR1 SNHLY and CDR2 FYNNEI come from the germline V gene. The ends were cut back, 9 bases at V and 5 bases at J, with 11 bases in the middle. This CDR3 region has 13 residues. The CDR3 region has the DNA TGTGCCAGTACGACAGAAAATAATTCACCCCTCCACTTT. Amino acids: CASTTENNSPLHF.

V is TRBV25-1 and J is TRBJ2-7; D gene unclear. The CDR3 sequence is 12 residues long. Per germline, CDR1 MGHDK and CDR2 SYGVNS. The V and J ends lost 8 bases and 4 bases respectively, with 12 bases between them. CDR3 sequence reads: CASGPDHYEQYF. The CDR3 DNA is TGTGCCAGCGGGCCCGACCATTACGAGCAGTACTTC.

This rearrangement joins TRBV18 to TRBJ1-4; no reliable D call. Between the trimmed V and J ends, which lost 1 base and 12 bases, there was a span of 12 bases. The CDR3 is 13 residues long. Germline assignment: CDR1 KGHSH and CDR2 LQKENI. This CDR3 reads CASSPLSEEELFF. CDR3 nucleotides: TGTGCCAGCTCACCACTTTCAGAAGAGGAACTGTTTTTT. Looking up the rest from reference TRBV18 and TRBJ1-4 gives the full variable domain: NAGVMQNPRHLVRRRGQEARLRCSPMKGHSHVYWYRQLPEEGLKFMVYLQKENIIDESGMPKERFSAEFPKEGPSILRIQQVVRGDSAAYFCASSPLSEEELFFGSGTQLSVL.

The chain is built from TRBV2 and TRBJ2-5; D gene ambiguous. The J call may be incorrect, as the DNA end agrees better with TRBJ2-7. This CDR3 spans 14 amino acids. Germline-derived CDR1 and CDR2 are SNHLY and FYNNEI. The CDR3 DNA reads as TGTGCCAGCAGTGAAGGGAGTGAAGCCTACGAGCAGTACTTC. This encodes CASSEGSEAYEQYF.

The CDR3 coding sequence is TGTGCCAGCAGCGTTCGTTGGGGATCCTACGAGCAGTACTTC. Its protein product is CASSVRWGSYEQYF. V gene TRBV9 combines with J gene TRBJ2-5; no reliable D call. The DNA end is more similar to TRBJ2-7, so the J call may be wrong. This CDR3 has 14 amino acids. In germline, CDR1 is SGDLS, CDR2 YYNGEE.

The chain has TRBV4-2 and TRBJ2-1; D unresolved. Trimming took off 0 bases at V and 2 bases at J, with 5 bases between the two ends. This CDR3 has 14 amino acids. The germline gives CDR1 LGHNA, CDR2 YNFKEQ. CDR3 nucleotide sequence: TGTGCCAGCAGCCAAGATGGGACCTACAATGAGCAGTTCTTC. Its translation is CASSQDGTYNEQFF.

CDR3 coding DNA: TGTGCCAGCTACCGGAACGAGGGTGGCTACACCTTC. Protein product: CASYRNEGGYTF. The V gene is TRBV6-6, the J gene TRBJ1-2; no definite D call. Between the trimmed V and J ends, which lost 8 bases and 7 bases, there was a span of 14 bases. CDR1 MNHNY and CDR2 SVGAGI come from the germline V gene (reference sequence). CDR3 length equals 12 residues.

The V and J genes are TRBV9 and TRBJ2-7; TRBD2 agrees at 14 bases. The CDR3 runs to 15 residues. In germline, CDR1 is SGDLS, CDR2 YYNGEE. Germline trimming cut 3 bases from V and 3 bases from J; bases unmatched to any gene: 2. CDR3 nucleotide sequence: TGTGCCAGCAGCGAGACTAGCGGGAGGGTCTACGAGCAGTACTTC. The encoded protein is CASSETSGRVYEQYF.

V and J are TRBV25-1 and TRBJ2-7; 8 bases match TRBD1. The germline V gene has CDR1 MGHDK and CDR2 SYGVNS. This CDR3 comprises 14 residues. V trimming: 7 bases; J trimming: 2 bases; junction bases outside the gene matches: 7. This CDR3 reads CASMVDRGAYEQYF. In DNA form, the CDR3 reads TGTGCCAGCATGGTAGACAGGGGCGCCTACGAGCAGTACTTC.

The chain has TRBV10-3 and TRBJ1-1; D gene uncertain. The CDR3 has 13 amino acids. CDR1 ENHRY and CDR2 SYGVKD come from the germline V gene. Trimming took off 4 bases at V and 1 base at J, with 7 bases between the two ends. The CDR3, as DNA: TGTGCCATCAGTGTAAGCGGGAACACTGAAGCTTTCTTT. Translated, it gives CAISVSGNTEAFF.

The rearrangement links TRBV4-2 to TRBJ2-1; 9 bases line up with TRBD2. There are 17 residues in the CDR3. The V gene's germline CDR1 is LGHNA and CDR2 YNFKEQ. With 1 base clipped from V and 4 bases from J, the junction kept 8 bases outside the gene matches. The CDR3 region has the DNA TGTGCCAGCAGCCAAGGGGCCTCGGGACTAGCTTACAATGAGCAGTTCTTC. Protein: CASSQGASGLAYNEQFF.